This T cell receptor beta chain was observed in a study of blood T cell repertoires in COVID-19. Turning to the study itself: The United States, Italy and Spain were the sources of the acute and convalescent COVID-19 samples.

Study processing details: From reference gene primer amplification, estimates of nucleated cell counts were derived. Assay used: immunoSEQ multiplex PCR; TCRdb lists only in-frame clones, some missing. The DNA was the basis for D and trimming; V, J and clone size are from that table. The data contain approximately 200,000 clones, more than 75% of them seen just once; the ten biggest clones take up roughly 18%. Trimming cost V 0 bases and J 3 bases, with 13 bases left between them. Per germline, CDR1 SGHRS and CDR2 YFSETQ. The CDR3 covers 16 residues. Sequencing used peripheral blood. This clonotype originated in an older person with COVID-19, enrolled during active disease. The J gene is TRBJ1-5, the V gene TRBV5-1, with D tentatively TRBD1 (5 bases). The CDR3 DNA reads TGCGCCAGCAGCTTGGAGGCAGGGTACCCCAATCAGCCCCAGCATTTT. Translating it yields CASSLEAGYPNQPQHF. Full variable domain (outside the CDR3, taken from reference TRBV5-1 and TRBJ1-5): KAGVTQTPRYLIKTRGQQVTLSCSPISGHRSVSWYQQTPGQGLQFLFEYFSETQRNKGNFPGRFSGRQFSNSRSEMNVSTLELGDSALYLCASSLEAGYPNQPQHFGDGTRLSIL.